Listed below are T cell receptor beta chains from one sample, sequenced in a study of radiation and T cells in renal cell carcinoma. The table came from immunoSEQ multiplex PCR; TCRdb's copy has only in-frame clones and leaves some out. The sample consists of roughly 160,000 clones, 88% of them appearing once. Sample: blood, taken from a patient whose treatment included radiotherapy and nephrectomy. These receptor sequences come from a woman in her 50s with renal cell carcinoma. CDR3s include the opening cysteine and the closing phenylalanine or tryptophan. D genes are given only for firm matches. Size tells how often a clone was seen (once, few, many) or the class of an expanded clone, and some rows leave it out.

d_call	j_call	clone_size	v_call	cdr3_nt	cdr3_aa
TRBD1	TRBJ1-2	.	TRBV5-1	TGCGCCAGCAGCTTTGACAGGGACTATGGCTACACCTTC	CASSFDRDYGYTF
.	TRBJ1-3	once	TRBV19	TGTGCCAGTAGTGGCGGGGCGTTATCTGGAAACACCATATATTTT	CASSGGALSGNTIYF
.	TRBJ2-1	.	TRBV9	TGTGCCAGCAGCCCTTCCCCCAATGAGCAGTTCTTC	CASSPSPNEQFF
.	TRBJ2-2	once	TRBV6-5	TGTGCCAGCAGTCCGATGACAGCGAACACCGGGGAGCTGTTTTTT	CASSPMTANTGELFF
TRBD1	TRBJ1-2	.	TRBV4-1	TGCGCCAGCAGCCAAGACAGGGGGCAGCGCGGCTACACCTTC	CASSQDRGQRGYTF
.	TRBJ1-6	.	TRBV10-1	TGCGCCAGCCTCGGGACATCTCTACTCTATAATTCACCCCTCCACTTT	CASLGTSLLYNSPLHF
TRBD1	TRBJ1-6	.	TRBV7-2	TGTGCCAGCAGCGGGTACAGGGGGCTTGATTCACCCCTCCACTTT	CASSGYRGLDSPLHF
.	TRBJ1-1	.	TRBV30	TGTGCCTGGAGGGTGGGGGGCCCTGAAGCTTTCTTT	CAWRVGGPEAFF
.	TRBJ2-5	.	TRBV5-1	TGCGCCAGCAGCTTGGGCGTGATCCAAGAGACCCAGTACTTC	CASSLGVIQETQYF
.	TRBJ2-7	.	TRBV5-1	TGCGCCAGCAGCTTGGACCAGGTAGCCTACGAGCAGTACTTC	CASSLDQVAYEQYF
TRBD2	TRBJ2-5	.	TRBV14	TGTGCCAGCAGCCAAGGGCTAGCGGGTCCGGAGACCCAGTACTTC	CASSQGLAGPETQYF
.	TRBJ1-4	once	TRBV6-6	TGTGCCAGCAGTAAGGGTCGCTCGGGGGACGGTGAAAAACTGTTTTTT	CASSKGRSGDGEKLFF
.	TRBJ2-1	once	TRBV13	TGTGCCAGCAGCTGGGCTAGCGCTGACAATGAGCAGTTCTTC	CASSWASADNEQFF
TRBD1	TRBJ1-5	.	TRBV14	TGTGCCAGCAGCCAAGACCGGGACAGGGATTGGGGCAATCAGCCCCAGCATTTT	CASSQDRDRDWGNQPQHF
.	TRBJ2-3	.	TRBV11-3	TGTGCCAGCAGCCCCGGGGAGCGGGGCACAGATACGCAGTATTTT	CASSPGERGTDTQYF
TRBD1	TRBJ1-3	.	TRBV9	TGTGCCAGCAGCGTAGGGACAGGGGAAGGAAACACCATATATTTT	CASSVGTGEGNTIYF
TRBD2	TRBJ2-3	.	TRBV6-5	TGTGCCAGCAGTCTAGCGGGGGGGCCTCAGTATACGCAGTATTTT	CASSLAGGPQYTQYF
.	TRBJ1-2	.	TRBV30	TGTGCCTGGAGTGTACCAGGTTGGCGGGGGTATGGCTACACCTTC	CAWSVPGWRGYGYTF